The present entry profiles one T cell receptor beta chain with its context. The record originates from a study of a mutant IDH1 vaccine in newly diagnosed glioma. The time point here: baseline, week 1 (first vaccination visit). Treatment given: pre-vaccination baseline after standard-of-care therapy. Method: immunoSEQ multiplex PCR; TCRdb's copy keeps in-frame clones and lacks some. In the table there are around 88,000 clones, roughly 78% of which are singletons. The sample in question was PBMCs, obtained from a glioma patient treated with radiotherapy, temozolomide or both. The TCR originated in a man aged 35-49 years with glioma.

The CDR3 DNA is TGTGCCAGCAGTTACGGCGAAAACTACGAGCAGTACTTC. The encoded protein is CASSYGENYEQYF. V and J are TRBV6-5 and TRBJ2-7, with D hard to call. From germline, CDR1 is MNHEY and CDR2 SVGAGI. Trimming cost V 2 bases and J 3 bases, with 8 bases left between them. This CDR3 comprises 13 residues.